This record concerns one T cell receptor beta chain sequence. This sample was included in a study of response to subunit inactivated influenza vaccine. TCRdb re-called the RT-PCR reads through MiXCR, storing one row per CDR3 protein. The sample has about 540,000 distinct CDR3 sequences; around a quarter are singletons. This CDR3 has 14 amino acids. After removal of 5 bases from V and 7 bases from J, the junction contained 7 bases not matched to a gene. In germline, CDR1 is MNHEY, CDR2 SVGAGI. This sample also belongs to another study, concerning T cells expressing NK-cell markers. In that study: Beta-chain TCR cDNA was generated via 5'RACE template switching with UMIs. In a group of several donors, dominant NKG2C+ clonotypes represented about 1.0-8% of CD8+ T cells. Where a handful of donors were concerned, these clonotypes also led the CD3+CD56-NKG2C+ fraction.

The sequencing used CD4+ T cells sorted from PBMCs, collected less than 13 days after vaccination. The rearrangement joins TRBV6-5 to TRBJ1-4; 7 bases line up with TRBD1. The origin of this receptor is a man aged 50 or older who received an inactivated influenza vaccine. CDR3 nucleotide sequence: TGTGCCAGCAGTAACAGGGGAAGGGGTGAAAAACTGTTTTTT. This encodes CASSNRGRGEKLFF.